The 13 T cell receptor beta chains below all came from one sample that was sequenced in a study of TIL therapy for anti-PD-1-resistant metastatic lung cancer. Indicated time point: pre-treatment sample, taken before nivolumab and TIL therapy. Most excised metastases sampled were pleural nodules or supraclavicular lymph nodes. The libraries were made with immunoSEQ v3. Assay used: immunoSEQ multiplex PCR; TCRdb lists only in-frame clones, some missing. The sample gives around 100,000 clones, just over 65% of which show up once; 11% is in the top ten. Sequences were derived from tumor tissue, sampled at baseline. The origin of the receptors is a person between 30 and 79 years old with non-small cell lung cancer.

This clone was detected once. V is TRBV27 and J is TRBJ1-5; D is unresolved. The CDR3 consists of 13 residues. Germline V gene data show CDR1 as MNHEY and CDR2 as SMNVEV (reference sequence). Trimming removed 3 bases at V and 3 bases at J, with 6 bases between. The CDR3 region has the DNA TGTGCCAGCAGTTTCTACTACAATCAGCCCCAGCATTTT. Protein product: CASSFYYNQPQHF.

In its sample, this clone was seen once. V and J are TRBV7-6 and TRBJ2-3, with 8 bases fitting TRBD2. V trimming: 5 bases; J trimming: 2 bases; junction bases outside the gene matches: 12. Germline V gene sequence: CDR1 SGHVS, CDR2 FNYEAQ. The CDR3 extends over 17 amino acids. CDR3 nucleotides: TGTGCCAGCAGCCGAAGGGAAGGGGGACTAGACACAGATACGCAGTATTTT. Amino acids: CASSRREGGLDTDTQYF.

This clone was counted a single time. This chain links TRBV6-5 with TRBJ1-3; D might be TRBD1 (6 bases). In germline, CDR1 is MNHEY, CDR2 SVGAGI. CDR3 size: 13 residues. With 5 bases removed from V and 4 bases from J, the gap between germline ends came to 9 bases. The CDR3 DNA is TGTGCCAGCAGTACAGGGTACGGAAACACCATATATTTT. This encodes CASSTGYGNTIYF.

The V and J genes are TRBV7-3 and TRBJ1-2, with 8 bases aligning to TRBD1. Per the germline V gene, CDR1 is SGHTA and CDR2 is FQGTGA. Trimming at V came to 4 bases and at J to 6 bases, leaving 4 bases not matched to a gene. The CDR3 covers 13 residues. The CDR3 coding sequence is TGTGCCAGCAGCTCCCCAGGGGGCGATGGCTACACCTTC. Its translation is CASSSPGGDGYTF.

V usage is TRBV7-9 and J usage is TRBJ1-1; D perhaps matches TRBD1 (5 bases). The germline gives CDR1 SEHNR, CDR2 FQNEAQ (reference sequence). The V end lost 3 bases, the J end lost 6 bases, and 11 bases lay between the germline ends. This CDR3 is built from 13 residues. CDR3 loop: CASSFSLGAEAFF. As DNA, the CDR3 is TGTGCCAGCAGCTTCTCCCTGGGGGCTGAAGCTTTCTTT.

A few counts support this clone. The J gene is TRBJ2-2, the V gene TRBV7-6; the D gene is possibly TRBD1 (6 bases). The CDR3 loop spans 14 amino acids. Germline V gene data show CDR1 as SGHVS and CDR2 as FNYEAQ. V shed 5 bases and J shed 6 bases, with 13 bases lying between them. The CDR3 nucleotides read TGTGCCAGCAGCACAGGGCCCCAGGCCGGGGAGCTGTTTTTT. Translation: CASSTGPQAGELFF.

DNA of the CDR3: TGTGCCAGCAGCTATCCGGGACAGGGGGTTGAAAAACTGTTTTTT. It codes for CASSYPGQGVEKLFF. The chain has TRBV3-1 (or the pseudogene TRBV3-2) and TRBJ1-4; TRBD1 matches 11 bases. CDR1 LGHDT and CDR2 YNNKEL come from the germline V gene (reference sequence). CDR3 length: 15 amino acids. The V gene end was trimmed by 5 bases and the J gene end by 7 bases; junction bases not matched to a gene: 6.

This clone showed up just once. The chain carries TRBV5-1 and TRBJ1-3, with 9 bases matching TRBD1. The CDR3 is 14 amino acids. Germline V lookup: CDR1 SGHRS, CDR2 YFSETQ. The junction had 3 bases not matched to a gene; V was cut back by 4 bases and J by 4 bases. The CDR3 loop reads CASSQGQGGNTIYF. DNA of the CDR3: TGCGCCAGCAGCCAAGGACAGGGGGGAAACACCATATATTTT.

The chain links TRBV4-3 to TRBJ2-1; TRBD1 matches at 7 bases. Trimming took 0 bases from V and 7 from J; bases not matched to a gene: 6. Germline V gene data show CDR1 as LGHNA and CDR2 as YSLEER. CDR3 length equals 15 residues. The CDR3 DNA reads TGCGCCAGCAGCCAAGAAAACGTCAGGGGGAATGAGCAGTTCTTC. It specifies CASSQENVRGNEQFF.

This chain connects TRBV7-9 to TRBJ2-2; D unresolved. The germline CDR1 and CDR2 sequences are SEHNR and FQNEAQ (reference sequence). The CDR3 spans 14 residues. Trimming took 2 bases from V and 1 from J, leaving 5 bases between them. CDR3 protein: CASSLIRNTGELFF. The DNA of the CDR3 is TGTGCCAGCAGCTTAATACGGAACACCGGGGAGCTGTTTTTT. The variable domain in full, completed from reference TRBV7-9 and TRBJ2-2, reads DTGVSQNPRHKITKRGQNVTFRCDPISEHNRLYWYRQTLGQGPEFLTYFQNEAQLEKSRLLSDRFSAERPKGSFSTLEIQRTEQGDSAMYLCASSLIRNTGELFFGEGSRLTVL.

This sequence joins TRBV7-8 and TRBJ2-3; no definite D call. The CDR3 loop spans 16 amino acids. The V end lost 4 bases, the J end lost 2 bases, and 16 bases lay between the germline ends. Germline values: CDR1 SGHVS, CDR2 FQNEAQ. CDR3 amino acids: CASSWDRWQPTDTQYF. The CDR3 nucleotides are TGTGCCAGCAGCTGGGATAGGTGGCAACCCACAGATACGCAGTATTTT.

CDR3 loop: CASSESLLTLYEQYF. CDR3 nucleotide sequence: TGCGCCAGCAGTGAGTCGTTACTGACTCTCTACGAGCAGTACTTC. J is TRBJ2-7 and V is TRBV10-2; D not resolved. The V end lost 0 bases, the J end lost 3 bases, and 12 bases lay between the germline ends. CDR3 size: 15 residues. The germline V gene has CDR1 WSHSY and CDR2 SAAADI.

The chain combines TRBV3-1 (or the pseudogene TRBV3-2) with TRBJ2-1, with D unclear. The CDR3 loop spans 15 amino acids. Between the trimmed V and J ends, which lost 0 bases and 6 bases, there was a span of 12 bases. CDR1 is LGHDT, CDR2 YNNKEL, per germline (reference sequence). The CDR3 region has the DNA TGTGCCAGCAGCCAAGATTCGGGCTGGCGCAATGAGCAGTTCTTC. Translated: CASSQDSGWRNEQFF.